This is a list of T cell receptor beta chains from one sample in a study of blood T cell repertoires in COVID-19. TCRdb's table, derived via immunoSEQ multiplex PCR, lists solely in-frame clones and lacks some. The sample contains about 140,000 clones, 85% to 90% of which appear only once. The sample taken for sequencing was peripheral blood. The receptor source for this set is a man aged 60 to 69 with active or convalescent COVID-19. Each CDR3 is given with its conserved first and last residue. The order of the fields is J gene, clone size, V gene, D gene, CDR3 protein, CDR3 DNA. D genes are given only for firm matches. Expanded clones are given a class, and other clones once, few, many or no size at all.

>TRBJ2-5|NA|TRBV5-5|TRBD2
CASSSPGTSGGAGKTQYF
TGTGCCAGCAGCTCCCCGGGGACTAGCGGGGGGGCCGGAAAGACCCAGTACTTC
>TRBJ1-1|NA|TRBV6-5|TRBD1
CASSYNRGPTEAFF
TGTGCCAGCAGTTACAACAGGGGCCCCACTGAAGCTTTCTTT
>TRBJ2-1|NA|TRBV7-3|NA
CASSLSQDNEQFF
TGTGCCAGCAGCTTATCCCAGGACAATGAGCAGTTCTTC
>TRBJ1-5|NA|TRBV4-3|TRBD1
CASSQEHRGGAPQHF
TGCGCCAGCAGCCAAGAGCACAGGGGGGGAGCGCCCCAGCATTTT
>TRBJ2-1|NA|TRBV6-2/TRBV6-3|TRBD2
CASSPTSGRPIYNEQFF
TGTGCCAGCAGTCCCACTAGCGGGAGGCCCATCTACAATGAGCAGTTCTTC
>TRBJ2-1|NA|TRBV7-2|TRBD2
CASSLAPLGTSSFF
TGTGCCAGCAGCTTAGCTCCCCTCGGGACTAGCAGTTTCTTC
>TRBJ2-3|NA|TRBV5-4|TRBD2
CASSTKRGGGVDTQYF
TGTGCCAGCAGCACAAAGCGGGGGGGCGGAGTAGATACGCAGTATTTT
>TRBJ1-2|NA|TRBV28|TRBD1
CASSLGFPGQGADGYTF
TGTGCCAGCAGTTTGGGGTTTCCGGGACAGGGGGCGGACGGCTACACCTTC
>TRBJ2-3|NA|TRBV27|TRBD2
CASSGTSGARTDTQYF
TGTGCCAGCTCCGGGACTAGCGGGGCGCGCACAGATACGCAGTATTTT
>TRBJ2-1|NA|TRBV7-6|TRBD1
CASSPQQGASAYNEQFF
TGTGCCAGCAGCCCCCAGCAGGGGGCATCAGCCTACAATGAGCAGTTCTTC
>TRBJ2-3|NA|TRBV9|TRBD2
CASSAGLAFSDTQYF
TGTGCCAGCAGCGCGGGACTAGCGTTTTCAGATACGCAGTATTTT
>TRBJ1-2|once|TRBV5-6|NA
CASSQLTAVNYGYTF
TGTGCCAGCAGCCAACTGACAGCTGTTAACTATGGCTACACCTTC
>TRBJ2-3|NA|TRBV19|NA
CASSIRGNTDTQYF
TGTGCCAGTAGTATAAGAGGCAACACAGATACGCAGTATTTT
>TRBJ1-1|NA|TRBV5-6|NA
CASSLRRIRGTEAFF
TGTGCCAGCAGCTTGAGAAGAATTAGGGGCACTGAAGCTTTCTTT
>TRBJ1-3|NA|TRBV18|NA
CASSPPGGRPGNTIYF
TGTGCCAGCTCACCACCGGGGGGGCGCCCTGGAAACACCATATATTTT
>TRBJ2-2|few|TRBV5-6|NA
CASSSRTPRGELFF
TGTGCCAGCAGCTCACGCACACCCAGAGGGGAGCTGTTTTTT
>TRBJ1-4|NA|TRBV18|TRBD1
CASSPLAGGTEKLFF
TGTGCCAGCTCACCACTCGCAGGGGGCACTGAAAAACTGTTTTTT
>TRBJ2-7|few|TRBV28|NA
CASSPQTTAIYEQYF
TGTGCCAGCAGTCCCCAGACGACAGCAATCTACGAGCAGTACTTC
>TRBJ2-1|NA|TRBV19|TRBD1
CASRGADRENNEQFF
TGTGCCAGTAGGGGAGCTGACAGGGAAAACAATGAGCAGTTCTTC
>TRBJ2-7|NA|TRBV4-3|TRBD2
CASSQGWAGEEQYF
TGCGCCAGCAGCCAAGGCTGGGCGGGGGAAGAGCAGTACTTC
>TRBJ2-1|NA|TRBV6-2/TRBV6-3|NA
CASSTGYNEQFF
TGTGCCAGCAGTACGGGTTACAATGAGCAGTTCTTC
>TRBJ2-7|NA|TRBV30|NA
CAWSVRQESYEQYF
TGTGCCTGGAGTGTACGACAGGAGTCCTACGAGCAGTACTTC
>TRBJ2-7|NA|TRBV7-2|TRBD1
CASSRSRTGSYEQYF
TGTGCCAGCAGCCGCTCGAGGACAGGGTCCTACGAGCAGTACTTC
>TRBJ1-4|NA|TRBV12-3/TRBV12-4|NA
CASSSNGGKLFF
TGTGCCAGCAGCTCAAACGGCGGAAAACTGTTTTTT
>TRBJ2-5|NA|TRBV19|NA
CASNHREQETQYF
TGTGCCAGTAACCATCGGGAGCAAGAGACCCAGTACTTC
>TRBJ1-1|NA|TRBV6-1|TRBD1
CASSETYRGGTEAFF
TGTGCCAGCAGTGAAACCTACAGGGGAGGCACTGAAGCTTTCTTT
>TRBJ2-7|NA|TRBV6-5|TRBD1
CASRDRDRVYHEQYF
TGTGCCAGCAGGGACCGGGACAGGGTTTACCACGAGCAGTACTTC
>TRBJ1-2|NA|TRBV3-1/TRBV3-2|TRBD1
CASSHRDRDFGYTF
TGTGCCAGCAGCCACAGGGACAGGGATTTTGGCTACACCTTC
>TRBJ2-1|NA|TRBV27|NA
CASSSPGAGANEQFF
TGTGCCAGCAGTTCCCCGGGCGCGGGGGCCAATGAGCAGTTCTTC
>TRBJ1-2|NA|TRBV19|TRBD1
CASSIAGTGLGYTF
TGTGCCAGTAGTATAGCTGGGACAGGGCTAGGCTACACCTTC
>TRBJ2-3|NA|TRBV7-2|NA
CASSLAQTDTQYF
TGTGCCAGCAGCTTAGCCCAGACAGATACGCAGTATTTT
>TRBJ1-1|NA|TRBV5-1|NA
CASSYVEGTEAFF
TGCGCCAGCAGCTATGTGGAGGGCACTGAAGCTTTCTTT
>TRBJ1-1|NA|TRBV10-1|TRBD1
CASSDQKGANTEAFF
TGCGCCAGCAGTGATCAAAAGGGGGCGAACACTGAAGCTTTCTTT
>TRBJ2-2|few|TRBV7-2|NA
CASSFGSDGELFF
TGTGCCAGCAGCTTTGGGAGCGACGGGGAGCTGTTTTTT
>TRBJ1-1|NA|TRBV6-6|NA
CASSFGTEAFF
TGTGCCAGCAGTTTCGGCACTGAAGCTTTCTTT
>TRBJ1-5|NA|TRBV21-1|NA
CASIGQISNQPQHF
TGTGCCAGCATAGGACAGATAAGCAATCAGCCCCAGCATTTT
>TRBJ2-3|once|TRBV4-3|TRBD2
CASSQDQRGEGDTDTQYF
TGCGCCAGCAGCCAAGATCAGCGGGGGGAGGGGGACACAGATACGCAGTATTTT
>TRBJ2-3|NA|TRBV18|TRBD2
CASSTSRLATDTQYF
TGTGCCAGCTCAACAAGTCGACTAGCCACAGATACGCAGTATTTT
>TRBJ1-2|NA|TRBV4-3|NA
CASSQAHGGGGYTF
TGCGCCAGCAGCCAAGCCCACGGGGGGGGAGGCTACACCTTC
>TRBJ2-1|NA|TRBV2|TRBD2
CASSDGRAVLEQFF
TGTGCCAGCAGTGACGGGAGGGCCGTGCTTGAGCAGTTCTTC
>TRBJ1-1|NA|TRBV7-2|NA
CASSWGGVPGAFF
TGTGCCAGCAGCTGGGGCGGGGTCCCGGGAGCTTTCTTT
>TRBJ1-2|NA|TRBV7-2|NA
CASSSGRTVYGYTF
TGTGCCAGCAGCTCCGGAAGGACAGTTTATGGCTACACCTTC
>TRBJ1-2|NA|TRBV9|NA
CASSVGRVQGGYTF
TGTGCCAGCAGCGTAGGCAGGGTTCAGGGTGGCTACACCTTC
>TRBJ2-3|few|TRBV27|TRBD2
CASSSGGAEFADTQYF
TGTGCCAGTTCTTCCGGGGGGGCCGAGTTTGCAGATACGCAGTATTTT
>TRBJ2-1|NA|TRBV11-3|TRBD1
CASSLPGQAYNEQFF
TGTGCCAGCAGCTTACCGGGACAGGCTTACAATGAGCAGTTCTTC
>TRBJ2-1|NA|TRBV4-1|TRBD1
CASSQGQLRFSYNEQFF
TGCGCCAGCAGCCAGGGACAGCTCCGCTTCTCCTACAATGAGCAGTTCTTC
>TRBJ2-7|NA|TRBV7-2|NA
CASSLEVRGHEQYF
TGTGCCAGCAGCTTAGAGGTTAGGGGCCACGAGCAGTACTTC
>TRBJ1-6|NA|TRBV30|NA
CAWSVLGGEGSPLHF
TGTGCCTGGAGTGTACTGGGGGGGGAGGGTTCACCCCTCCACTTT
>TRBJ1-2|NA|TRBV4-2|NA
CASSQVQAAGNYGYTF
TGTGCCAGCAGCCAAGTTCAGGCAGCAGGCAACTATGGCTACACCTTC
>TRBJ1-4|NA|TRBV4-1|NA
CASSRLPPRGGTGVEKLFF
TGCGCCAGCAGCCGCTTACCCCCCCGCGGGGGCACGGGAGTTGAAAAACTGTTTTTT
>TRBJ2-3|NA|TRBV30|TRBD2
CAWSRSLRAGGREDTQYF
TGTGCCTGGAGTAGGAGCCTTAGGGCGGGAGGACGAGAAGATACGCAGTATTTT
>TRBJ2-3|NA|TRBV20-1|TRBD2
CSASSAGGLGTQYF
TGCAGTGCTAGTTCCGCGGGAGGGCTGGGTACGCAGTATTTT
>TRBJ2-1|NA|TRBV7-2|NA
CASSLGTRNNEQFF
TGTGCCAGCAGCTTAGGGACACGGAACAATGAGCAGTTCTTC
>TRBJ1-5|once|TRBV19|TRBD1
CASSSPPRGYSNQPQHF
TGTGCCAGTAGTAGCCCACCCAGGGGGTATAGCAATCAGCCCCAGCATTTT